The rows below give T cell receptor beta chains drawn from one sample of a study of CD8 T cells in ankylosing spondylitis. TCRdb independently ran MiXCR on the 5' RACE reads; one entry per CDR3 protein. This table holds fewer than 500,000 distinct CDR3 sequences, 20% to 30% found once. Sequencing input: blood, either unsorted or a sorted T cell fraction (not recorded which). These receptors were taken from a male donor with ankylosing spondylitis. Both conserved end residues are part of each CDR3. The D gene is left open where the match is weak. Some rows mark clone size as missing; the rest say once, few, many or name a class of expanded clone.

D gene	clone size	V gene	J gene	CDR3 DNA	CDR3 protein
TRBD1	many	TRBV29-1	TRBJ2-1	TGCAGCGTTGAAAAGTCTGGACAGGCGAGTGAGCAGTTCTTC	CSVEKSGQASEQFF
TRBD2	-	TRBV20-1	TRBJ2-6	TGCAGTGCTAGCCTAGCGGTATCCTCTGGGGCCAACGTCCTGACTTTC	CSASLAVSSGANVLTF
-	few	TRBV19	TRBJ1-2	TGTGCCACCACAGGAGATGGCTACACCTTC	CATTGDGYTF
TRBD2	few	TRBV29-1	TRBJ2-1	TGCACCTTCAGGGCGGGAGGAGACAATGAGCAGTTCTTC	CTFRAGGDNEQFF
-	few	TRBV15	TRBJ2-1	TGTGCCACCAGCAGAGATCTTGAGGGAGCTGTTGAGCAGTTCTTC	CATSRDLEGAVEQFF
-	few	TRBV7-9	TRBJ2-3	TGTGCCAGCAGCATCGACAGACTAGGCACAGATACGCAGTATTTT	CASSIDRLGTDTQYF
TRBD2	few	TRBV12-3/TRBV12-4	TRBJ2-1	TGTGCCAGCACCCCTAGCGGGTTTATCTCCTACAATGAGCAGTTCTTC	CASTPSGFISYNEQFF
-	few	TRBV25-1	TRBJ2-5	TGTGCCAGCAGTGGGGGCCGGGGGGAGACCCAGTACTTC	CASSGGRGETQYF
-	-	TRBV11-2	TRBJ2-2	TGTGCCAGCAGCAGCGCTGGAGCCGGGGAGCTGTTTTTT	CASSSAGAGELFF
-	few	TRBV5-1	TRBJ2-7	TGCGCCAGCAGCTTGGAGGGAGCGTCCTACGAGCAGTACTTC	CASSLEGASYEQYF
-	few	TRBV12-3/TRBV12-4	TRBJ1-1	TGTGCCAGCAGTTTGGGCAGGGAGAACACTGAAGCTTTCTTT	CASSLGRENTEAFF